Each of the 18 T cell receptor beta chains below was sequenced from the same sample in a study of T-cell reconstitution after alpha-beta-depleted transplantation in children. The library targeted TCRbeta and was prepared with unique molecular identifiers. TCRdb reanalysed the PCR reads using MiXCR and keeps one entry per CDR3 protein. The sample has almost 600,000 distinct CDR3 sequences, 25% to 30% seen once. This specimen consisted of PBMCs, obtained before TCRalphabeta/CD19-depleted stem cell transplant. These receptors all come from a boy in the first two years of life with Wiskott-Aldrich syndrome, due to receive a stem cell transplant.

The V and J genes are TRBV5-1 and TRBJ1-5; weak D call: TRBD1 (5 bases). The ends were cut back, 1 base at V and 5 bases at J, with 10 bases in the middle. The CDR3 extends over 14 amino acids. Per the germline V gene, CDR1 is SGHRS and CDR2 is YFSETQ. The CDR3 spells CASSLLGVDQPQHF. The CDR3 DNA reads TGCGCCAGCAGCTTGTTGGGGGTAGATCAGCCCCAGCATTTT.

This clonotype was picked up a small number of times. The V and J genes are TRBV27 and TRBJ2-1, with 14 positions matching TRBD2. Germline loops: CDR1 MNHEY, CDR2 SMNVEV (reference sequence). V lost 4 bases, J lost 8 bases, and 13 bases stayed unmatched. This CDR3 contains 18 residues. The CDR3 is CASSSRRLAGGPRDEQFF. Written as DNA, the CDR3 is TGTGCCAGCAGTTCAAGGAGACTAGCGGGAGGGCCTCGGGATGAGCAGTTCTTC.

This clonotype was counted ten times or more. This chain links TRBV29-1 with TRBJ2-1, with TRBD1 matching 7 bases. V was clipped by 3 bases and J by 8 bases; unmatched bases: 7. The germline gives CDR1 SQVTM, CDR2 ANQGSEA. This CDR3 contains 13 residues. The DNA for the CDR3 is TGCAGCGTTGACCCTAGAGGGGGCGATGAGCAGTTCTTC. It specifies CSVDPRGGDEQFF.

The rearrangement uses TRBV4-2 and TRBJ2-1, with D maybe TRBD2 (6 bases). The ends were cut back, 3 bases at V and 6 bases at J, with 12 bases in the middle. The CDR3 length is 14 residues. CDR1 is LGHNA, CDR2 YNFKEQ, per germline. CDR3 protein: CASSHARDFNEQFF. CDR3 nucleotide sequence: TGTGCCAGCAGCCACGCTCGGGACTTCAATGAGCAGTTCTTC.

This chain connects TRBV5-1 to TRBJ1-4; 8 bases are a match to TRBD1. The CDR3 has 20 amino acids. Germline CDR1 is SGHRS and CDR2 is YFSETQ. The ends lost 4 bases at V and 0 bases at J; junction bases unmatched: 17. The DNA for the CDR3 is TGCGCCAGCAGCACCCAGGCGGACAGGGAGGGTTTTGCAACTAATGAAAAACTGTTTTTT. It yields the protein CASSTQADREGFATNEKLFF. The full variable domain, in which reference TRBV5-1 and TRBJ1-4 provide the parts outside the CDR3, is KAGVTQTPRYLIKTRGQQVTLSCSPISGHRSVSWYQQTPGQGLQFLFEYFSETQRNKGNFPGRFSGRQFSNSRSEMNVSTLELGDSALYLCASSTQADREGFATNEKLFFGSGTQLSVL.

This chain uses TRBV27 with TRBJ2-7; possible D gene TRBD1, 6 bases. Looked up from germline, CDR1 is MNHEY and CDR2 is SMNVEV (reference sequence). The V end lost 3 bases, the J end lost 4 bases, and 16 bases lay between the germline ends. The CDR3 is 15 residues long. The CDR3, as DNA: TGTGCCAGCAGTTTCTCTTCAAGGACAGAATACGAGCAGTACTTC. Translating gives CASSFSSRTEYEQYF.

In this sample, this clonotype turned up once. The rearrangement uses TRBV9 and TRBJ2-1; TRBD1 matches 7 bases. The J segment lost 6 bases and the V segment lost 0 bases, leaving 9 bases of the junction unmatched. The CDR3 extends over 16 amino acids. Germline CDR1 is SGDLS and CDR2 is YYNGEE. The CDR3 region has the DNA TGTGCCAGCAGCGTAGCTGGGGCAGGGGGTGTCAATGAGCAGTTCTTC. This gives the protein CASSVAGAGGVNEQFF.

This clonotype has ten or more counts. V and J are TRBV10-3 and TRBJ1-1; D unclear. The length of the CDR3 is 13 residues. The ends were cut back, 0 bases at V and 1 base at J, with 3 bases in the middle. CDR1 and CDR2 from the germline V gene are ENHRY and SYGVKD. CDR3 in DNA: TGTGCCATCAGTGAGTCGGGGAACACTGAAGCTTTCTTT. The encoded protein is CAISESGNTEAFF.

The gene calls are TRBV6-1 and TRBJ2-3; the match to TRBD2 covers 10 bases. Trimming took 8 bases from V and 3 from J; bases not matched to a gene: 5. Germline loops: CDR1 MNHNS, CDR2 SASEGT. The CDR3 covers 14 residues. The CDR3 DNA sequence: TGTGCCAGCCGGGCTAGCGGGGGAACAGATACGCAGTATTTT. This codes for CASRASGGTDTQYF.

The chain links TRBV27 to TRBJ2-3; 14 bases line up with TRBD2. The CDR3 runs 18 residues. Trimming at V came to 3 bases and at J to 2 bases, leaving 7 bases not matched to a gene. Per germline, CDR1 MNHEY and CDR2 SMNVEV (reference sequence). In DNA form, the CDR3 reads TGTGCCAGCAGTTTGGCCGGGACTAGCGGGGGACTCACAGATACGCAGTATTTT. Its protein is CASSLAGTSGGLTDTQYF.

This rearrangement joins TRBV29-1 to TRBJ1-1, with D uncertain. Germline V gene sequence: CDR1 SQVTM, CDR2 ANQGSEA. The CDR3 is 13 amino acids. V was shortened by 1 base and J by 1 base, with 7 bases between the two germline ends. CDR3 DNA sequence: TGCAGCGTTGAAGTAATACAGAACACTGAAGCTTTCTTT. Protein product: CSVEVIQNTEAFF.

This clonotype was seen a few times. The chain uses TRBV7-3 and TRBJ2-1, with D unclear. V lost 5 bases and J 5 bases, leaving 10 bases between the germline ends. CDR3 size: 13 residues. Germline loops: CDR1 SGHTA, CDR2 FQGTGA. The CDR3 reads CASSNGPNNEQFF. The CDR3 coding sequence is TGTGCCAGCAGCAACGGACCAAACAATGAGCAGTTCTTC.

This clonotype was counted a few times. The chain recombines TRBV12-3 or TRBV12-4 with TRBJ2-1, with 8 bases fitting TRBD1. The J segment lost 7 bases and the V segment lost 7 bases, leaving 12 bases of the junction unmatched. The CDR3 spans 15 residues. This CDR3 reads CASTRRDRSSNEQFF. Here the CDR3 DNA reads TGTGCCAGCACCAGACGGGACAGGTCGTCTAATGAGCAGTTCTTC.

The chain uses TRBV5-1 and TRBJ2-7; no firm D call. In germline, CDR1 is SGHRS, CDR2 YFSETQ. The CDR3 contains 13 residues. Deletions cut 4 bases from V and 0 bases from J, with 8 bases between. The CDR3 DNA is TGCGCCAGCAGCGCAGAGATCTCCTACGAGCAGTACTTC. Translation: CASSAEISYEQYF.

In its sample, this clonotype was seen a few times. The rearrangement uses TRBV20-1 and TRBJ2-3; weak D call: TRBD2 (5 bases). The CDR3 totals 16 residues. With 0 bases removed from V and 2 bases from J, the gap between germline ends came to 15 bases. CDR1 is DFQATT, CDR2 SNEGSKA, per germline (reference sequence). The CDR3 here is CSAREPLGRLTDTQYF. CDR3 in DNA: TGCAGTGCTAGAGAACCACTAGGACGGCTCACAGATACGCAGTATTTT.

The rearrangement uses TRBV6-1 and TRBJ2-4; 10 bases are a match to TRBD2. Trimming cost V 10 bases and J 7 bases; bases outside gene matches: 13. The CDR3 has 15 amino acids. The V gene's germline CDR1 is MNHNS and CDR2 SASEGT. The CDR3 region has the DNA TGTGCCACCTGCTTAGCGGGAGGTGCAAAGAACATTCAGTACTTC. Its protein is CATCLAGGAKNIQYF.

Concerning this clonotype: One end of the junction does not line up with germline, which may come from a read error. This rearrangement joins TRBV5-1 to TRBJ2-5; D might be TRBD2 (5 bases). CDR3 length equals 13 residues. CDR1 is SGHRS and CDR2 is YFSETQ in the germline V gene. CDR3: CASAIGNQVTQYF. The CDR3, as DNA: TGCGCCAGCGCAATCGGGAACCAAGTGACCCAGTACTTC.

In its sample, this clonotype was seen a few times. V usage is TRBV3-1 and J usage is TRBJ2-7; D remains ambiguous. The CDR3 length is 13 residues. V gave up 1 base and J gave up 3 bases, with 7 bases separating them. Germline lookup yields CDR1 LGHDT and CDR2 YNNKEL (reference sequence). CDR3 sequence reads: CASSQGSLYEQYF. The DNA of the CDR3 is TGTGCCAGCAGCCAAGGGAGCCTCTACGAGCAGTACTTC.